This passage covers 22 T cell receptor beta chains from one sample sequenced in a study of response to subunit inactivated influenza vaccine. TCRdb redid the calling of the RT-PCR reads with MiXCR, one entry per CDR3 protein. Counted here are about 520,000 distinct CDR3 sequences, roughly 23% occurring once; the ten biggest clones make up approximately 1.9%. The specimen was CD4+ T cells sorted from PBMCs, collected about 5 days after vaccination. These receptor sequences come from a man aged 50 to 59 who received an inactivated influenza vaccine.

In its sample, this clonotype was seen many times. This rearrangement joins TRBV29-1 to TRBJ2-3, with a tentative D call TRBD1 (5 bases). The length of the CDR3 is 12 residues. Germline V gene data show CDR1 as SQVTM and CDR2 as ANQGSEA. Between the trimmed V and J ends, which lost 4 bases and 2 bases, there was a span of 7 bases. The CDR3 nucleotides are TGCAGCGTTGCCGGACACACAGATACGCAGTATTTT. Amino acids: CSVAGHTDTQYF.

This chain links TRBV27 with TRBJ2-2; D is perhaps TRBD1 (6 bases). From germline, CDR1 is MNHEY and CDR2 SMNVEV (reference sequence). The length of the CDR3 is 14 residues. V lost 7 bases to trimming and J lost 1 base, with 10 bases between them. CDR3 amino acids: CASKGTLNTGELFF. Here the CDR3 DNA reads TGTGCCAGCAAGGGGACACTGAACACCGGGGAGCTGTTTTTT.

The V gene is TRBV15, the J gene TRBJ2-2; D is undetermined. The V end lost 0 bases, the J end lost 6 bases, and 11 bases lay between the germline ends. The germline CDR1 and CDR2 sequences are LNHNV and YYDKDF (reference sequence). This CDR3 contains 15 residues. For the CDR3, the DNA is TGTGCCACCAGCAGAGATCTCAAGGCGGCCGGGGAGCTGTTTTTT. Residues: CATSRDLKAAGELFF.

In its sample, this clonotype was seen a few times. V is TRBV9 and J is TRBJ1-1; the match to TRBD1 covers 8 bases. Germline assignment: CDR1 SGDLS and CDR2 YYNGEE. CDR3 length equals 16 residues. V lost 0 bases and J lost 1; bases outside the gene matches: 5. CDR3 in DNA: TGTGCCAGCAGCGTAGACTCAGGGGGCACGAACACTGAAGCTTTCTTT. It encodes CASSVDSGGTNTEAFF.

Only one count was recorded for this clonotype. The J gene is TRBJ2-3, the V gene TRBV20-1; 12 bases match TRBD2. The length of the CDR3 is 14 residues. Germline values: CDR1 DFQATT, CDR2 SNEGSKA (reference sequence). The V segment lost 6 bases and the J segment 7 bases; nucleotides outside the gene matches: 8. CDR3 DNA: TGCAGTGCCCATCTAGCGGGGGGGCCTCATACGCAGTATTTT. It codes for CSAHLAGGPHTQYF.

CDR3 in amino acids: CASRSNRGISTDTQYF. DNA for the CDR3: TGTGCCAGCAGATCCAACAGGGGGATTAGCACAGATACGCAGTATTTT. The rearrangement joins TRBV7-8 to TRBJ2-3; 8 bases are a match to TRBD1. J was trimmed by 0 bases and V by 6 bases; bases with no gene match: 8. The CDR3 has 16 residues. The V gene's germline CDR1 is SGHVS and CDR2 FQNEAQ.

This clonotype was picked up a small number of times. The rearrangement joins TRBV12-3 or TRBV12-4 to TRBJ2-2; D call uncertain. V dropped 6 bases and J dropped 1 base, with 12 bases sitting between them. CDR3 size: 15 residues. In nucleotides, the CDR3 is TGTGCCAGCAGATCCCCCGGCGAGAACACCGGGGAGCTGTTTTTT. Its protein is CASRSPGENTGELFF.

The sample holds many counts of this clonotype. The rearrangement links TRBV20-1 to TRBJ2-7; the match to TRBD1 covers 12 bases. Looked up from germline, CDR1 is DFQATT and CDR2 is SNEGSKA (reference sequence). This CDR3 spans 15 amino acids. Losses at the gene ends were 3 bases for V and 5 bases for J; bases not matched to a gene: 8. The CDR3, as DNA: TGCAGTGCTAGCAAGGGACAGGGGGCTCGGAACGAGCAGTACTTC. It yields the protein CSASKGQGARNEQYF.

This chain links TRBV5-6 with TRBJ2-6; the D is unclear. The CDR3 runs to 14 residues. V lost 4 bases, J lost 4 bases, and 9 bases lay in between. Germline loops: CDR1 SGHDT, CDR2 YYEEEE. The CDR3 nucleotides read TGTGCCAGCAGCGGCCCCCTCGGGGCCAACGTCCTGACTTTC. Its translation is CASSGPLGANVLTF. Full variable domain (remainder filled in from reference TRBV5-6 and TRBJ2-6): DAGVTQSPTHLIKTRGQQVTLRCSPKSGHDTVSWYQQALGQGPQFIFQYYEEEERQRGNFPDRFSGHQFPNYSSELNVNALLLGDSALYLCASSGPLGANVLTFGAGSRLTVL.

This clonotype appeared a few times. CDR3 in amino acids: CSARGGGGAYEQYF. In DNA form, the CDR3 reads TGCAGCGCCCGCGGTGGAGGGGGCGCCTACGAGCAGTACTTC. J is TRBJ2-7 and V is TRBV29-1, with D possibly TRBD1 on 7 matching bases. Per the germline V gene, CDR1 is SQVTM and CDR2 is ANQGSEA. CDR3 length: 14 residues. V was trimmed by 7 bases and J by 2 bases, leaving 18 bases between them.

The chain links TRBV2 to TRBJ2-1; D is undetermined. The V end was cut by 2 bases, the J end by 0 bases, with 8 bases between. CDR3 length: 15 amino acids. CDR1 and CDR2 (germline): SNHLY, FYNNEI. Here the CDR3 reads CASSEKYISYNEQFF. The CDR3, as DNA: TGTGCCAGCAGTGAAAAGTATATCTCCTACAATGAGCAGTTCTTC.

In its sample, this clonotype was seen once. This chain joins TRBV24-1 and TRBJ2-5; no firm D call. The V end lost 1 base, the J end lost 7 bases, and 9 bases lay between the germline ends. Germline V gives CDR1 KGHDR, CDR2 SFDVKD. The CDR3 extends over 13 amino acids. The CDR3 sequence: CATSDLYSGTQYF. The DNA for the CDR3 is TGTGCCACCAGTGATTTATATTCGGGGACCCAGTACTTC.

The V gene is TRBV7-2, the J gene TRBJ2-7; D possibly matches TRBD1 or TRBD2 (5 bases each). V lost 5 bases and J lost 6, with 14 bases in between. CDR3 size: 13 residues. Germline CDR1 is SGHTA and CDR2 is FQGNSA. The CDR3 protein is CASSAGTISEQYF. The CDR3 DNA reads as TGTGCCAGCAGCGCCGGGACGATCAGCGAGCAGTACTTC. Looking up the rest from reference TRBV7-2 and TRBJ2-7 gives the full variable domain: GAGVSQSPSNKVTEKGKDVELRCDPISGHTALYWYRQSLGQGLEFLIYFQGNSAPDKSGLPSDRFSAERTGGSVSTLTIQRTQQEDSAVYLCASSAGTISEQYFGPGTRLTVT.

V and J are TRBV6-2 or TRBV6-3 and TRBJ2-7, with D possibly being TRBD1 (5 bases). V was shortened by 6 bases and J by 3 bases, with 9 bases between the two germline ends. The germline gives CDR1 MNHEY, CDR2 SVGEGT. The CDR3 runs 12 residues. The DNA of the CDR3 is TGTGCCAGCAGCCGACAGTACTACGAGCAGTACTTC. Its translation is CASSRQYYEQYF.

This clonotype was found many times. V and J are TRBV7-3 and TRBJ2-1, with 10 bases lining up with TRBD2. V shed 5 bases, J shed 4 bases, and the junction held 5 bases outside the gene matches. The germline V gene encodes CDR1 SGHTA and CDR2 FQGTGA. This CDR3 spans 15 amino acids. CDR3 sequence (DNA): TGTGCCAGCAGCCCCCGGACTAGCGGATACAATGAGCAGTTCTTC. Its protein is CASSPRTSGYNEQFF.

This clonotype was found a few times. This chain joins TRBV20-1 and TRBJ2-1; TRBD2 aligns across 9 bases. V gave up 6 bases and J gave up 6 bases; unmatched junction bases: 6. This CDR3 region has 13 residues. Looked up from germline, CDR1 is DFQATT and CDR2 is SNEGSKA (reference sequence). The CDR3 sequence: CSADGLALNEQFF. CDR3 coding DNA: TGCAGTGCCGACGGACTAGCGCTCAATGAGCAGTTCTTC.

The chain couples TRBV20-1 to TRBJ2-7; 7 bases align to TRBD2. The CDR3 sequence is 15 residues long. The germline CDR1 and CDR2 sequences are DFQATT and SNEGSKA (reference sequence). The V segment lost 0 bases and the J segment 0 bases; nucleotides outside the gene matches: 5. Here the CDR3 reads CSARDPAGNSYEQYF. The CDR3, as DNA: TGCAGTGCTAGAGATCCAGCGGGGAACTCCTACGAGCAGTACTTC.

The rearrangement uses TRBV5-1 and TRBJ2-5, with 9 bases matching TRBD2. The CDR3 length is 16 residues. Germline V lookup: CDR1 SGHRS, CDR2 YFSETQ. The ends lost 7 bases at V and 4 bases at J; junction bases unmatched: 14. The CDR3 nucleotides are TGCGCCAGCTCCAGCGGCGGGAGGGCCGGAGGAGAGACCCAGTACTTC. This encodes CASSSGGRAGGETQYF.

This chain connects TRBV29-1 to TRBJ2-1; possibly TRBD1 or TRBD2 for D (5 bases each). CDR3 length: 14 residues. The germline V gene has CDR1 SQVTM and CDR2 ANQGSEA. V was cut by 7 bases and J by 9 bases, with 22 bases left in between. The CDR3 DNA sequence: TGCAGCGCTTCCGACGGGACCGTCGGCGGTGAGCAGTTCTTC. It specifies CSASDGTVGGEQFF.

The rearrangement uses TRBV20-1 and TRBJ2-3; 10 bases match TRBD2. The CDR3 has 15 residues. Trimming cost V 3 bases and J 2 bases; bases outside gene matches: 5. Germline V lookup: CDR1 DFQATT, CDR2 SNEGSKA (reference sequence). The DNA of the CDR3 is TGCAGTGCTAGGGCCGGACTAGCGGACACAGATACGCAGTATTTT. Protein: CSARAGLADTDTQYF.

A few counts support this clonotype. V gene TRBV12-3 or TRBV12-4 combines with J gene TRBJ2-4; no clear D. The ends were cut back, 6 bases at V and 8 bases at J, with 8 bases in the middle. This CDR3 is built from 11 residues. The CDR3 nucleotides are TGTGCCAGCAGCACGCGCGACATTCAGTACTTC. It codes for CASSTRDIQYF.

The rearrangement links TRBV9 to TRBJ2-1; 12 bases agree with TRBD2. With 2 bases clipped from V and 12 bases from J, the junction kept 6 bases outside the gene matches. Looked up from germline, CDR1 is SGDLS and CDR2 is YYNGEE. The CDR3 length is 14 residues. CDR3 protein: CASSVASGRAGQFF. The CDR3 DNA reads TGTGCCAGCAGCGTCGCTAGCGGGAGGGCCGGGCAGTTCTTC.